This T cell receptor beta chain is drawn from a study of monozygotic twins with inflammatory bowel disease. From germline, CDR1 is MNHEY and CDR2 SVGAGI. The CDR3 consists of 15 residues. Template-switch reactions added UMIs with a 6-nucleotide sample barcode. With roughly 17 and 9 cycles respectively, two nested PCRs were carried out on TCRalpha and TCRbeta cDNA. TCRdb reprocessed the 5' RACE reads; each CDR3 protein has one entry and no DNA is given. The data include approximately 400,000 distinct CDR3 sequences; the top ten clones carry approximately 2.3%. Findings and caveats of the study: IBD patients displayed reduced TCRbeta diversity (inverse Simpson) when set against healthy co-twins.

From whole blood, total RNA was isolated without any sorting of T cells. Comment on this clonotype: Antigen specificity is unknown.

The chain recombines TRBV6-5 with TRBJ1-1; TCRdb indicates TRBD1, and absent DNA this call remains unverified. The source is a human donor with ulcerative colitis or Crohn's disease, or a healthy co-twin of an affected twin (not recorded which). The specimen was blood. CDR3 loop: CASVRDPMGDTEAFF.